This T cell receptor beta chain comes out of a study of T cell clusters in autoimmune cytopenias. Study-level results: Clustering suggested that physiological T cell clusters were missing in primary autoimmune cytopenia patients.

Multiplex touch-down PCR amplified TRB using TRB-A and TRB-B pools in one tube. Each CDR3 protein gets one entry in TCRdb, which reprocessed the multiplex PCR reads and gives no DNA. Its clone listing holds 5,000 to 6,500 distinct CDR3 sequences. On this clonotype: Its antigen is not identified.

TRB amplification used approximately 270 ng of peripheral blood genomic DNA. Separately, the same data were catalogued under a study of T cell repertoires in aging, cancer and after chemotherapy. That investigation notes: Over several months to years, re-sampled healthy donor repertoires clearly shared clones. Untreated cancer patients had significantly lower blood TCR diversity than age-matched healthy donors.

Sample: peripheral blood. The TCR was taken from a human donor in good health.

The CDR3 sequence: CASSLAGTGILGQPQHF. V gene TRBV7-2 combines with J gene TRBJ1-5; there is no DNA to check the TCRdb D call of TRBD1. The CDR3 has 17 residues. Germline V CDR1 and CDR2: SGHTA, FQGNSA.